The 4 T cell receptor beta chains below were found in one sample sequenced in a study of shared clonotypes between healthy human individuals. The protocol was immunoSEQ multiplex PCR, while the TCRdb copy is restricted to in-frame clones and leaves out a portion. Of around 500,000 clones listed, roughly three quarters were seen once; the top ten hold 13%. Input material: PBMCs. These receptors all come from a woman aged 40 to 50 in good health. Some clones in this sample may be carry-over from other donors' samples.

V is TRBV27 and J is TRBJ1-5; no clear D gene. The ends were cut back, 6 bases at V and 0 bases at J, with 9 bases in the middle. Per germline, CDR1 MNHEY and CDR2 SMNVEV (reference sequence). CDR3 length equals 14 residues. In DNA form, the CDR3 reads TGTGCCAGCAGCCCTCTGGGTAGCAATCAGCCCCAGCATTTT. Protein product: CASSPLGSNQPQHF.

V gene TRBV29-1 combines with J gene TRBJ1-4; D perhaps matches TRBD1 (5 bases). V lost 3 bases and J 0 bases, leaving 5 bases between the germline ends. Per germline, CDR1 SQVTM and CDR2 ANQGSEA. The CDR3 runs 13 residues. For the CDR3, the DNA is TGCAGCGTTGAGGGGGCAACTAATGAAAAACTGTTTTTT. Encoded protein: CSVEGATNEKLFF.

This clone showed up just a few times. V usage is TRBV10-2 and J usage is TRBJ2-6, with D possibly being TRBD1 (5 bases). This CDR3 spans 13 amino acids. Germline V gene data show CDR1 as WSHSY and CDR2 as SAAADI. Trimming removed 6 bases from V and 2 bases from J, with 5 bases in between. CDR3 residues: CASRTAGANVLTF. The CDR3 DNA reads as TGCGCCAGCAGGACAGCTGGGGCCAACGTCCTGACTTTC.

The J gene is TRBJ2-3, the V gene TRBV4-2; D possibly corresponds to TRBD2 (5 bases). Germline V gene lookup returns CDR1 LGHNA and CDR2 YNFKEQ. This CDR3 has 15 amino acids. The V gene lost 6 bases and the J gene lost 5 bases, with 18 bases spanning the gap. CDR3 loop: CASSSLAGLVDTQYF. Written as DNA, the CDR3 is TGTGCCAGCAGTTCGTTGGCGGGCCTGGTAGATACGCAGTATTTT.